The source of this T cell receptor (beta chain) is a study of identical twins. Whole-study results and caveats: Twins' excess sharing was less marked for out-of-frame beta sequences. The models gave estimates that fell short of the out-of-frame TCR alpha sharing seen in monozygotic twins.

In its sample, this clonotype was seen a few times. Its antigen remains unknown. Every one of the donors was a healthy Caucasian. Germline-derived CDR1 and CDR2 are LGHNA and YNFKEQ. Trimming at V came to 1 base and at J to 4 bases, leaving 9 bases not matched to a gene. The length of the CDR3 is 17 residues. MiXCR was run by TCRdb on the 5' RACE reads, yielding one entry per CDR3 protein. The profile covers 240,000 or so distinct CDR3 sequences, with 12% appearing a single time and about 4.1% taken by the ten largest. This sample also appeared in a second study, on yellow fever vaccine responses in identical twins. That study adds: Vaccine T cell responses of twins reportedly seemed partly convergent and partly personalized.

The sequence was collected from a woman between 18 and 29 years old in good health. V usage is TRBV4-2 and J usage is TRBJ2-1; 8 positions agree with TRBD2. The sample comprised memory (CD45RO+) T cells sorted from blood. The CDR3, as DNA: TGTGCCAGCAGCCAAGCCCCTGGAGCGGGGGCATACAATGAGCAGTTCTTC. This translates into CASSQAPGAGAYNEQFF.